This is a list of T cell receptor beta chains from one sample in a study of CXCR3-negative and CXCR3-positive naive CD8 T cells. No DNA is given; TCRdb re-called the 5' RACE reads and lists each CDR3 protein once. In total, the table holds approximately 26,000 distinct CDR3 sequences. Sequencing input: naive CXCR3- CD8+ T cells from blood. These receptors all come from a human donor in good health. Some clones in this sample may be carry-over from other donors' samples. The CDR3 runs from the conserved cysteine through the conserved F or W. The size entry is marked missing in some rows and otherwise reads once, few, many or a size class.

>TRBJ2-2|TRBV10-1|.
CASKSRRDTGELFF
>TRBJ1-2|TRBV29-1|.
CSVEMGPRGGYTF
>TRBJ2-7|TRBV12-3/TRBV12-4|.
CASSLGQTYERHF
>TRBJ2-2|TRBV7-2|.
CASSLTGPGELFF
>TRBJ2-1|TRBV25-1|.
CASSDPSRASGAYNEQFF
>TRBJ2-7|TRBV19|.
CASSTPGYEQYF
>TRBJ1-4|TRBV4-3|.
CASSQHDREYNEKLFF
>TRBJ1-1|TRBV27|.
CASTVTGGGTEAFF
>TRBJ2-5|TRBV20-1|.
CSARTGTHQETQYF
>TRBJ2-7|TRBV15|.
CATSVTSGSFSYEQYF
>TRBJ1-2|TRBV18|.
CASSSRQGDGDGYTF
>TRBJ2-1|TRBV10-3|.
CAISESGGFNNEQFF
>TRBJ2-7|TRBV7-6|medium-sized
CASRRQPVEGTTPNYEQYF
>TRBJ2-7|TRBV29-1|.
CSVRDSEYEQYF
>TRBJ2-1|TRBV7-9|.
CASSLSIPRTGLIFNEQFF
>TRBJ2-1|TRBV29-1|.
CSAPGGGYNEQFF
>TRBJ2-7|TRBV7-8|.
CACSLVMTTEQYF
>TRBJ2-5|TRBV14|.
CASSSRTNPRKTQYF
>TRBJ1-1|TRBV11-2|.
CASSLVTGVNTEAFF
>TRBJ2-3|TRBV12-3/TRBV12-4|.
CASTLLATTDTQYF
>TRBJ2-7|TRBV6-1|medium-sized
CARGQRTTYEQYF
>TRBJ2-3|TRBV5-6|.
CASSSGSRDTQYF
>TRBJ2-1|TRBV24-1|.
CATSDPRGDLGANEQFF
>TRBJ2-7|TRBV20-1|.
CSARLVYEQYF
>TRBJ1-1|TRBV12-3/TRBV12-4|.
CASSSPRTGGTEAFF
>TRBJ2-1|TRBV4-1|.
CASSLSGGAGDEQFF
>TRBJ1-4|TRBV29-1|.
CSVRTEGEKLFF
>TRBJ2-3|TRBV28|.
CASSLSDRSSTDTQYF
>TRBJ2-5|TRBV7-2|.
CASSLVYILAGVQETQYF
>TRBJ2-3|TRBV2|.
CAGGGTDTQYF
>TRBJ1-5|TRBV14|.
CASSLFGQPQHF
>TRBJ2-7|TRBV19|.
CASSIVGSSYEQYF
>TRBJ1-2|TRBV4-3|.
CASSPDRGNYGYTF
>TRBJ2-2|TRBV20-1|medium-sized
CSASDRDRGDTGELFF
>TRBJ2-7|TRBV7-9|.
CATYDSPYEQYF
>TRBJ2-3|TRBV7-3|.
CASSGSGGPGVTQYF
>TRBJ2-7|TRBV4-3|.
CASSQDREFSYEQYF
>TRBJ2-7|TRBV18|medium-sized
CASSPEAEYEQYF
>TRBJ2-1|TRBV20-1|.
CSARVGDNEQFF
>TRBJ1-2|TRBV10-3|.
CAIHEPGQGINYGYTF
>TRBJ2-1|TRBV7-3|.
CASRPQADNEQFF
>TRBJ2-1|TRBV5-6|.
CASFGGGGATEQFF
>TRBJ2-7|TRBV6-5|.
CASRISQTYEQYF
>TRBJ1-2|TRBV20-1|.
CSARVLRESYRGSAGYTF
>TRBJ1-1|TRBV21-1|medium-sized
CASSKEVRGTALNTEAFF
>TRBJ1-4|TRBV9|.
CASSDSRGSEKLFF
>TRBJ2-7|TRBV29-1|.
CSVEALAGTGAYEQYF
>TRBJ1-2|TRBV20-1|.
CSARDFSYYGYTF
>TRBJ2-7|TRBV27|.
CASSLSQNYEQYF
>TRBJ2-3|TRBV7-2|.
CASSLVASGGDTDTQYF
>TRBJ2-5|TRBV20-1|.
CSASIGETQYF
>TRBJ2-7|TRBV5-7|.
CASSSISANSYEQYF
>TRBJ1-3|TRBV7-3|.
CASSLKGGSDGNTIYF